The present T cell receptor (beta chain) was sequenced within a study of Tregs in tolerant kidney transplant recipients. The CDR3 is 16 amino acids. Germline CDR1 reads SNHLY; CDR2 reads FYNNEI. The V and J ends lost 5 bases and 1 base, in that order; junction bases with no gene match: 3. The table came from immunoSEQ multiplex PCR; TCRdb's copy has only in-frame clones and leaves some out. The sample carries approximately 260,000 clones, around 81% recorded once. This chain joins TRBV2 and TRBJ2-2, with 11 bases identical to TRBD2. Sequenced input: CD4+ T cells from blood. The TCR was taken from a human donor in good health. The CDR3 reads CASSSGTSGNTGELFF. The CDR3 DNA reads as TGTGCCAGCAGTTCCGGGACTAGCGGGAACACCGGGGAGCTGTTTTTT.